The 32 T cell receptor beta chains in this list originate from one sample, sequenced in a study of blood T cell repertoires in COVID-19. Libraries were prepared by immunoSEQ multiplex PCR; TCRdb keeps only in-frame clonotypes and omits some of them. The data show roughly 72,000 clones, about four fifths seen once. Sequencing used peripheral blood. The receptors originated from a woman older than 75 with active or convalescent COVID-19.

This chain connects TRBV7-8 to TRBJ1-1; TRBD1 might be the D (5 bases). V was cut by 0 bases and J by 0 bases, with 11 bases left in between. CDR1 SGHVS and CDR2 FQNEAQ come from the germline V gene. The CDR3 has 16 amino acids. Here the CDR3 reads CASSLANRNLNTEAFF. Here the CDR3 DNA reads TGTGCCAGCAGCTTAGCAAACAGGAATCTGAACACTGAAGCTTTCTTT.

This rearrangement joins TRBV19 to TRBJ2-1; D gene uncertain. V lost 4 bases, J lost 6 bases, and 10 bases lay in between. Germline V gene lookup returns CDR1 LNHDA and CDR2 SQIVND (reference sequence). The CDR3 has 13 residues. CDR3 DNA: TGTGCCAGTAGTAGGAGAGGCCCCAATGAGCAGTTCTTC. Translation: CASSRRGPNEQFF.

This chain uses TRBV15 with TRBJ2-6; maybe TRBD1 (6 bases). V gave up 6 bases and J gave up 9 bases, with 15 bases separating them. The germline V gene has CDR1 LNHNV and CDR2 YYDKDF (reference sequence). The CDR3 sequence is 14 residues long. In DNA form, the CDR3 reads TGTGCCACCAGGGAAGGGGACATACGCAACGTCCTGACTTTC. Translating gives CATREGDIRNVLTF.

The CDR3 here is CASSYLGQGEGQPQHF. CDR3 nucleotide sequence: TGTGCCAGCAGTTACCTCGGACAGGGAGAAGGTCAGCCCCAGCATTTT. The rearrangement uses TRBV6-6 and TRBJ1-5; 8 nucleotides line up with TRBD1. The CDR3 is 16 amino acids. Germline V gene data show CDR1 as MNHNY and CDR2 as SVGAGI (reference sequence). V dropped 2 bases and J dropped 6; count of bases not matched to a gene: 9.

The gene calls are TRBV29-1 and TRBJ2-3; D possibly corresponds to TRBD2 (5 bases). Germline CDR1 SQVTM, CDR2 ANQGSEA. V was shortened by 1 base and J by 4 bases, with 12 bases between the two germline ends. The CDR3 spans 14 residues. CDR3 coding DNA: TGCAGCGTTGAAGCGCGGGTGCTGTCAGATACGCAGTATTTT. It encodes CSVEARVLSDTQYF.

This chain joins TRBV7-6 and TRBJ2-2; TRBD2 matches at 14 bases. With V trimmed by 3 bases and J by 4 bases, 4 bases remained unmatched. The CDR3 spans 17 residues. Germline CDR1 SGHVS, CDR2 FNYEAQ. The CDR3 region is CASSFFGTSGSTGELFF. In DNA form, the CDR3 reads TGTGCCAGCAGCTTCTTCGGGACTAGCGGGAGCACCGGGGAGCTGTTTTTT.

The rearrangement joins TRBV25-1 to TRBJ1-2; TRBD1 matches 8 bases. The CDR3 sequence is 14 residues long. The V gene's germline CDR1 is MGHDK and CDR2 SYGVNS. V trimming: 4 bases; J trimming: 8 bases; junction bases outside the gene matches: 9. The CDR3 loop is CASSGVRGPVGYTF. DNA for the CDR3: TGTGCCAGCAGTGGCGTCAGGGGGCCGGTAGGCTACACCTTC.

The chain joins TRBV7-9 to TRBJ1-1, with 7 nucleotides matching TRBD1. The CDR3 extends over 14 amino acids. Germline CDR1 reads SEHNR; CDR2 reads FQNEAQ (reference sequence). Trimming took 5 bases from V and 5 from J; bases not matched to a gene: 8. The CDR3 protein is CASSPETGPTEAFF. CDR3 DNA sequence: TGTGCCAGCAGCCCGGAGACAGGGCCTACTGAAGCTTTCTTT.

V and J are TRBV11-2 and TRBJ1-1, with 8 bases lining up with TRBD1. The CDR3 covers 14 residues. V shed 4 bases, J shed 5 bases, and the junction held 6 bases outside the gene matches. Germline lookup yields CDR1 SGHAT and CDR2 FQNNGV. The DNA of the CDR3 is TGTGCCAGCAGCTCTCGGACAGGGAAAACTGAAGCTTTCTTT. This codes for CASSSRTGKTEAFF.

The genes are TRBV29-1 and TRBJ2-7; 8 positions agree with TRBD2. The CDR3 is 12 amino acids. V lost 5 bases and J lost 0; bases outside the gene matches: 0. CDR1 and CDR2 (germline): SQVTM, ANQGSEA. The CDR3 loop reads CSVSGSSYEQYF. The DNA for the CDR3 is TGCAGCGTTAGCGGGAGCTCCTACGAGCAGTACTTC.

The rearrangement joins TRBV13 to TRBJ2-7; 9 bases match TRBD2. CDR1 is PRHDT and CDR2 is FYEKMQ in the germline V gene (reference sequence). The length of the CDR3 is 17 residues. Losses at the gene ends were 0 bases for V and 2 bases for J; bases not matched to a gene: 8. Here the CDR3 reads CASSLGLGAGGPYEQYF. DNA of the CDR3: TGTGCCAGCAGCTTAGGCCTTGGGGCGGGAGGGCCCTACGAGCAGTACTTC.

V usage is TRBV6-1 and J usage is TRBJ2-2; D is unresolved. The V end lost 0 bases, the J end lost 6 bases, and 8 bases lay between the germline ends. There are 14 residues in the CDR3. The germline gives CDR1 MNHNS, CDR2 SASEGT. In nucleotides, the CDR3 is TGTGCCAGCAGTGAAGCCAGGAATTCCGGGGAGCTGTTTTTT. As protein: CASSEARNSGELFF.

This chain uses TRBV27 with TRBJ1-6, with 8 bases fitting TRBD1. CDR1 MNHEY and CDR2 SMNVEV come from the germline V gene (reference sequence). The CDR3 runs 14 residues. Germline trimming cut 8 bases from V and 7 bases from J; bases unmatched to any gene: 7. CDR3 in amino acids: CASAPDRANSPLHF. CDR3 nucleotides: TGTGCCAGCGCCCCGGACAGGGCCAATTCACCCCTCCACTTT.

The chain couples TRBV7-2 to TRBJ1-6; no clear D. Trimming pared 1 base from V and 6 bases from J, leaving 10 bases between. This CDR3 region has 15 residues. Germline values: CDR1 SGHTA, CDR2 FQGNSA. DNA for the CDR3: TGTGCCAGCAGCTTAGTTGTCAGCGGTAATTCACCCCTCCACTTT. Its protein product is CASSLVVSGNSPLHF.

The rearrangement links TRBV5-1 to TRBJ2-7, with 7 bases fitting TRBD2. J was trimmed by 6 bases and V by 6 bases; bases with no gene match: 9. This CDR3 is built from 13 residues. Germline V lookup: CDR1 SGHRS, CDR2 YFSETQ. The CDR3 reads CASTLRWGGEQYF. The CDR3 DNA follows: TGCGCCAGCACCCTCCGGTGGGGGGGCGAGCAGTACTTC.

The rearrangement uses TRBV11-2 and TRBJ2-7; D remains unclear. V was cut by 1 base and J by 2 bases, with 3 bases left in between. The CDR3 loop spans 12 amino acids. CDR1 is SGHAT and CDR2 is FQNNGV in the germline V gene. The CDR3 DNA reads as TGTGCCAGCAGCTTAGTCACCTACGAGCAGTACTTC. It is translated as CASSLVTYEQYF.

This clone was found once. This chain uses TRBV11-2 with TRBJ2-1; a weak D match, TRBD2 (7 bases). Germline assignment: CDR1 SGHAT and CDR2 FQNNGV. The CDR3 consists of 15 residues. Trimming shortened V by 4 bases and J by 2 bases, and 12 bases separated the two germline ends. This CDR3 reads CASSWAGAPYNEQFF. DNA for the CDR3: TGTGCCAGCAGCTGGGCGGGGGCCCCCTACAATGAGCAGTTCTTC.

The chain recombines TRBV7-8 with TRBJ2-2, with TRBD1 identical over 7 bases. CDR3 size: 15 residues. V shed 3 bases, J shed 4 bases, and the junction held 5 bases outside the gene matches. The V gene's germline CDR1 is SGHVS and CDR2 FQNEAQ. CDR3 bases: TGTGCCAGCAGCTTGTACGGGACAGCCACCGGGGAGCTGTTTTTT. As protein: CASSLYGTATGELFF.

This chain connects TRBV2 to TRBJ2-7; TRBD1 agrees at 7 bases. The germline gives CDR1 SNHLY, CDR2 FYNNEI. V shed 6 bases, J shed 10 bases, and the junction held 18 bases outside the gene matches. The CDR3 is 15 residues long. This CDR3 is CASRGGTAALRGQYF. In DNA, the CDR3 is TGTGCCAGCAGGGGTGGGACAGCCGCCCTCCGAGGACAGTACTTC.

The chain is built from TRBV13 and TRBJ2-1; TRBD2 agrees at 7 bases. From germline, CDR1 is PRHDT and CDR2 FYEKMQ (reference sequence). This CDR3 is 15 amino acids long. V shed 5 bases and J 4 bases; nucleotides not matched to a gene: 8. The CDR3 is CASSTRLAGYNEQFF. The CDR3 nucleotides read TGTGCCAGCAGCACAAGACTAGCAGGGTACAATGAGCAGTTCTTC.

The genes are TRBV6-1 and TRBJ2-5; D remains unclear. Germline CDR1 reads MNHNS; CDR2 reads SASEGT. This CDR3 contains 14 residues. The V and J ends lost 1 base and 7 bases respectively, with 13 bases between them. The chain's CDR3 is CASSEVGLKGTQYF. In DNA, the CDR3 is TGTGCCAGCAGTGAAGTTGGGCTCAAAGGGACCCAGTACTTC.

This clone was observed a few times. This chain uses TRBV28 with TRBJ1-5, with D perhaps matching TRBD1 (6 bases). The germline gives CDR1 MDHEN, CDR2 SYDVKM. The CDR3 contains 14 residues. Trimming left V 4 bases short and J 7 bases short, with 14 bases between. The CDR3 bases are TGTGCCAGCAGTTCTACAGGGCACGGCCAGCCCCAGCATTTT. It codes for CASSSTGHGQPQHF.

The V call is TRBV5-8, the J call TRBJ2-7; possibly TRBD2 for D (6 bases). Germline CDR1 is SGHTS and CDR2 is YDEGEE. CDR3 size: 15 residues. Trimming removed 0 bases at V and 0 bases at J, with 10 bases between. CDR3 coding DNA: TGTGCCAGCAGCTTGGTGGCGGGGAGCTCCTACGAGCAGTACTTC. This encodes CASSLVAGSSYEQYF.

Here the CDR3 DNA reads TGTGCCAGCAGCTTAGTAGACGAGCAGTACTTC. Amino acid sequence: CASSLVDEQYF. The V gene is TRBV11-2, the J gene TRBJ2-7; unclear D gene. V was trimmed by 1 base and J by 5 bases, leaving 3 bases between them. Per the germline V gene, CDR1 is SGHAT and CDR2 is FQNNGV. The CDR3 sequence is 11 residues long.

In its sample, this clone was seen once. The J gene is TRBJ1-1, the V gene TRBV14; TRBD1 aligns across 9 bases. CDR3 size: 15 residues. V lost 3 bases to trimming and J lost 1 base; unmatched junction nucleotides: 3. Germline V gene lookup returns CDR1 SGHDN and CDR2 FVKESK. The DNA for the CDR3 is TGTGCCAGCAGCCAGCCGGGACAGGGGAACACTGAAGCTTTCTTT. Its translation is CASSQPGQGNTEAFF.

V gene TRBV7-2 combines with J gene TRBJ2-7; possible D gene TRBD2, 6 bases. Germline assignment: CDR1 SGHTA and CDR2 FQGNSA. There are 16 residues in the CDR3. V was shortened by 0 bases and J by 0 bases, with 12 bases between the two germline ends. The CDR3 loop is CASSLASGESSYEQYF. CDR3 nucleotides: TGTGCCAGCAGCTTAGCATCGGGGGAGAGCTCCTACGAGCAGTACTTC.

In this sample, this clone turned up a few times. The CDR3 loop is CASSQAPTAGGANTGELFF. The CDR3 DNA sequence: TGCGCCAGCAGCCAGGCCCCGACCGCGGGGGGAGCGAACACCGGGGAGCTGTTTTTT. J is TRBJ2-2 and V is TRBV4-3; 8 bases map to TRBD2. The CDR3 has 19 amino acids. Germline trimming cut 3 bases from V and 0 bases from J; bases unmatched to any gene: 12. Germline CDR1 is LGHNA and CDR2 is YSLEER.

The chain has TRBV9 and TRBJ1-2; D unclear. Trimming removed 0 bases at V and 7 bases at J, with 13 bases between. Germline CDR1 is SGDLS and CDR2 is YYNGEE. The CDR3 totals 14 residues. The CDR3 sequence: CASSVGGSRSGYTF. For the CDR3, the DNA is TGTGCCAGCAGCGTAGGAGGGTCACGGAGTGGCTACACCTTC.

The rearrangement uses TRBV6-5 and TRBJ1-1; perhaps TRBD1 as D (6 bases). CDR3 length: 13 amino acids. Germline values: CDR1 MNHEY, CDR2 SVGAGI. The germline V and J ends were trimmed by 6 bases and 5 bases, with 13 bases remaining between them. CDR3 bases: TGTGCCAGCAGGCGGGGGGCCCGGACTGAAGCTTTCTTT. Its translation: CASRRGARTEAFF.

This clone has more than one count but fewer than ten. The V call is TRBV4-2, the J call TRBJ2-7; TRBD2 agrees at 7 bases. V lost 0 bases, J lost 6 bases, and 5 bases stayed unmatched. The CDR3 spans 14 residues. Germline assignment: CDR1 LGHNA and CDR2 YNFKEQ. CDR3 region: CASSQESGNGEQYF. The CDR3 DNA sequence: TGTGCCAGCAGCCAAGAGAGCGGGAATGGCGAGCAGTACTTC.

The CDR3 region has the DNA TGTGCCAGCAGCGCCGCTAGCGGGGTAAATGAGCAGTTCTTC. Residues: CASSAASGVNEQFF. The V gene is TRBV5-4, the J gene TRBJ2-1, with 9 bases lining up with TRBD2. Germline CDR1 SGHNT, CDR2 YYREEE (reference sequence). J lost 7 bases, V lost 4 bases, and 6 bases had no gene match. The CDR3 sequence is 14 residues long.

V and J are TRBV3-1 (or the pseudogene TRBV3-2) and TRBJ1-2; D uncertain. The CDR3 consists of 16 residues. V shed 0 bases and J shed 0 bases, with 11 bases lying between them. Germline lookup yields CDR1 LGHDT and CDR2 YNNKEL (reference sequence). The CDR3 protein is CASSQDHPDTNYGYTF. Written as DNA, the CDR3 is TGTGCCAGCAGCCAAGATCACCCAGACACTAACTATGGCTACACCTTC.